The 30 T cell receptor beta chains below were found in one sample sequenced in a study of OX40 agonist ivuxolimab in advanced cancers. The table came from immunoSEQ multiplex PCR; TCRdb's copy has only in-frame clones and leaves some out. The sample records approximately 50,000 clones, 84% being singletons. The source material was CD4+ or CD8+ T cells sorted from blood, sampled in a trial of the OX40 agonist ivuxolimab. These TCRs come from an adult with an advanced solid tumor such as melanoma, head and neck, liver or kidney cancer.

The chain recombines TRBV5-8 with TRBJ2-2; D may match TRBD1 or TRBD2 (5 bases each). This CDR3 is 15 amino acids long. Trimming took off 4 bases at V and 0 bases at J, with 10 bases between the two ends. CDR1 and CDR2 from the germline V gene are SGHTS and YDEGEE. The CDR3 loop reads CASSAGTPNTGELFF. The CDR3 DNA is TGTGCCAGCAGCGCCGGGACGCCGAACACCGGGGAGCTGTTTTTT.

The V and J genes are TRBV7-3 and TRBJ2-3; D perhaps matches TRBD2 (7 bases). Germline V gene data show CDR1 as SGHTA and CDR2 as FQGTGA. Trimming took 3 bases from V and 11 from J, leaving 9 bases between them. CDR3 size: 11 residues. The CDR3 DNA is TGTGCCAGCAGCTTGGGGGGGCTGCAGTATTTT. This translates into CASSLGGLQYF.

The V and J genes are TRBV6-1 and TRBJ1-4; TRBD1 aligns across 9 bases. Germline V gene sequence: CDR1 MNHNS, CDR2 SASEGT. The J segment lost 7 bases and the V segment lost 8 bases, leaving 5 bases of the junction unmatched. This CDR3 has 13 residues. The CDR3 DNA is TGTGCCAGCCAGGGACAGGGACTTGAAAAACTGTTTTTT. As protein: CASQGQGLEKLFF.

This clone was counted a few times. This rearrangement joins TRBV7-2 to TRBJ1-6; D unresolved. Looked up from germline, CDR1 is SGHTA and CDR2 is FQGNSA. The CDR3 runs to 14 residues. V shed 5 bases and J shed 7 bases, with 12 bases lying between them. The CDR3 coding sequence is TGTGCCAGCAGCCCCGAGCTCCTCAATTCACCCCTCCACTTT. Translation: CASSPELLNSPLHF.

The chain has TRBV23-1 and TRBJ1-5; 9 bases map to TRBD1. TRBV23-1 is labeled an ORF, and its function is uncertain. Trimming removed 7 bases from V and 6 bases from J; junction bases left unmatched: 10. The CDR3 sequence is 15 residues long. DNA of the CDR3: TGCGCCAGCAATACGGGACAGGGACTAGGTCAGCCCCAGCATTTT. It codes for CASNTGQGLGQPQHF.

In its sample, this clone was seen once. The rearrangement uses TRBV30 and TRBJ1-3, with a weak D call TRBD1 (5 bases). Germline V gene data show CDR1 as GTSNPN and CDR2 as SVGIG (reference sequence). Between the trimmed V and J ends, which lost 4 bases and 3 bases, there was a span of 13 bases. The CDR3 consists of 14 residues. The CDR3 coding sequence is TGTGCCTGGACCGTCGGGGCTGTTGGAAACACCATATATTTT. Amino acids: CAWTVGAVGNTIYF.

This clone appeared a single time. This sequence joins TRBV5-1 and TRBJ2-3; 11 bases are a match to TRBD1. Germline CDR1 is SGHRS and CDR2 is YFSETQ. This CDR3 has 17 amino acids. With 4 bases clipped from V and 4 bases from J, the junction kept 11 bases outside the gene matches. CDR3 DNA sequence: TGCGCCAGCAGCAAAGGGGCAGGGACAGGGGGACCAGATACGCAGTATTTT. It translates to CASSKGAGTGGPDTQYF.

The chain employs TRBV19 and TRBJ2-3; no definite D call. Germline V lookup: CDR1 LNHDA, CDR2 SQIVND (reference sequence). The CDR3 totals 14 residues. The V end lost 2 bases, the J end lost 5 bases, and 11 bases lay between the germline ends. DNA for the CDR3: TGTGCCAGTAGTATAACGGCCCTGGGAGATACGCAGTATTTT. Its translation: CASSITALGDTQYF.

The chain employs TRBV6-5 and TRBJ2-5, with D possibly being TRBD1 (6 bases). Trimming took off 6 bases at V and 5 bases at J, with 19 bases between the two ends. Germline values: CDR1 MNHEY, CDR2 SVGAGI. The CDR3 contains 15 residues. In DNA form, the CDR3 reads TGTGCCAGCAGCATGGACAGCGGTAACAGCGAGACCCAGTACTTC. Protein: CASSMDSGNSETQYF.

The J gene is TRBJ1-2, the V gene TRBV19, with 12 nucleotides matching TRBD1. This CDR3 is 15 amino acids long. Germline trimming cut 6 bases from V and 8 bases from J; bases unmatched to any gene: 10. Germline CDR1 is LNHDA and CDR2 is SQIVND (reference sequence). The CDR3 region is CASRAPGQGARGYTF. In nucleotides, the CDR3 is TGTGCCAGTAGGGCCCCGGGACAGGGGGCGCGAGGCTACACCTTC.

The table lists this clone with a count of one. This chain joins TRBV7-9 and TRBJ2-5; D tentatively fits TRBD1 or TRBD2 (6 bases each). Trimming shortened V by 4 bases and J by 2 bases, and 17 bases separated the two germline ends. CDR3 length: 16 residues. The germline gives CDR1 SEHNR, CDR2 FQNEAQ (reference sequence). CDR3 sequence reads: CASSSSGGPNQETQYF. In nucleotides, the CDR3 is TGTGCCAGCAGCTCTTCCGGGGGCCCAAATCAAGAGACCCAGTACTTC.

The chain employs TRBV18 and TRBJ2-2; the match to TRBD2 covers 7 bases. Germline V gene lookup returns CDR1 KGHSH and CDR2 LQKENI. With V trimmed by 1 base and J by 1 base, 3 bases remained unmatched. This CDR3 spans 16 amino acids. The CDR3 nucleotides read TGTGCCAGCTCACCACGGACTAGTGTGAACACCGGGGAGCTGTTTTTT. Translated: CASSPRTSVNTGELFF.

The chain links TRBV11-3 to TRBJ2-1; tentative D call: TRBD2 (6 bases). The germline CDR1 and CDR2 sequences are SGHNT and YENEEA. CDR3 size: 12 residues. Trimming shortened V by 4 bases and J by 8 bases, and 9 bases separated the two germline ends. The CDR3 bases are TGTGCCAGCAGCTCGGAGGGCTATGAGCAGTTCTTC. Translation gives CASSSEGYEQFF.

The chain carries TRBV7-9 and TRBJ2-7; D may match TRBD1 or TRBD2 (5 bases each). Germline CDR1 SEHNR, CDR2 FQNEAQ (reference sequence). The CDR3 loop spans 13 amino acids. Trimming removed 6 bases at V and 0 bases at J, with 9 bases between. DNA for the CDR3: TGTGCCAGCAGACTAGACAGCTCCTACGAGCAGTACTTC. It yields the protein CASRLDSSYEQYF.

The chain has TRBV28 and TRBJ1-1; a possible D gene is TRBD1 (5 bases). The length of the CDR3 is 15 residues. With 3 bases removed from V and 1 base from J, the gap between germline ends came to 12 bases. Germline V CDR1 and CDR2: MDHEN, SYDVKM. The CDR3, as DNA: TGTGCCAGCAGTTTCGACAGTGCAGGGAACACTGAAGCTTTCTTT. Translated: CASSFDSAGNTEAFF.

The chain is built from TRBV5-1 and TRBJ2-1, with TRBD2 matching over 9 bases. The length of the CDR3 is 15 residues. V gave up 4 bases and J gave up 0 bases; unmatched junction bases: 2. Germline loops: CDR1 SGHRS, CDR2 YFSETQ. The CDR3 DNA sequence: TGCGCCAGCAGCGATAGCGGGGGCTCCTACAATGAGCAGTTCTTC. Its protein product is CASSDSGGSYNEQFF.

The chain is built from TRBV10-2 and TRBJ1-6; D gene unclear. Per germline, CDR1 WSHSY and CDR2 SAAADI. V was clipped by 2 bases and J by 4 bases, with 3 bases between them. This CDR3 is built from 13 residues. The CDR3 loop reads CASSEVYNSPLHF. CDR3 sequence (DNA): TGCGCCAGCAGTGAGGTATATAATTCACCCCTCCACTTT.

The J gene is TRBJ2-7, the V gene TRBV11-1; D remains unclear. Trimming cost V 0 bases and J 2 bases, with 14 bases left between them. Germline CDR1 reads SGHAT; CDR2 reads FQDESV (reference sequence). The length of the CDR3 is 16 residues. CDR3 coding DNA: TGTGCCAGCAGCTTAGCGGGTTACGGTCGGGCCTACGAGCAGTACTTC. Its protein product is CASSLAGYGRAYEQYF. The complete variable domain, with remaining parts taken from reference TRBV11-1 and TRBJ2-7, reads EAEVAQSPRYKITEKSQAVAFWCDPISGHATLYWYRQILGQGPELLVQFQDESVVDDSQLPKDRFSAERLKGVDSTLKIQPAELGDSAMYLCASSLAGYGRAYEQYFGPGTRLTVT.

The DNA for the CDR3 is TGCGCCAGCAGGCAGAGACAGTTCACAGATACGCAGTATTTT. It encodes CASRQRQFTDTQYF. The chain employs TRBV4-1 and TRBJ2-3; tentatively, D is TRBD1 (5 bases). V lost 6 bases and J 2 bases, leaving 12 bases between the germline ends. This CDR3 is built from 14 residues. Germline V CDR1 and CDR2: MGHRA, YSYEKL.

The DNA of the CDR3 is TGTGCCACCAGCAGAGCTTCTGAGAATTCACCCCTCCACTTT. Translation: CATSRASENSPLHF. This sequence joins TRBV15 and TRBJ1-6; no definite D call. Germline CDR1 reads LNHNV; CDR2 reads YYDKDF (reference sequence). The CDR3 has 14 residues. Deletions cut 1 base from V and 7 bases from J, with 8 bases between.

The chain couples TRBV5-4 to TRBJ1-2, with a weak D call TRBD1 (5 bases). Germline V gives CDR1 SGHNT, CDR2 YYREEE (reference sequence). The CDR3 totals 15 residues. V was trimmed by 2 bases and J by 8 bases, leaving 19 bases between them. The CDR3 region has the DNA TGTGCCAGCAGCTTCCCCGGGGGAAAAGGCGACGGCTACACCTTC. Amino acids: CASSFPGGKGDGYTF.

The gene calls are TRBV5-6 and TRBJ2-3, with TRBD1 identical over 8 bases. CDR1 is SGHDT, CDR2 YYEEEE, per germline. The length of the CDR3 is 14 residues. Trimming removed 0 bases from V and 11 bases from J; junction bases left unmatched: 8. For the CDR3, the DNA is TGTGCCAGCAGCTTGGAGGACAGGGTACGGGGGCAGTATTTT. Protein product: CASSLEDRVRGQYF.

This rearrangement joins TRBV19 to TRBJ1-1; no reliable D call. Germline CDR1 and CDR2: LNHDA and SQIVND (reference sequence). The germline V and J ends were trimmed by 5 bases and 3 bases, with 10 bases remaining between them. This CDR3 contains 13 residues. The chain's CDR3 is CASSPPGDTEAFF. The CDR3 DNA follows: TGTGCCAGTAGTCCCCCCGGTGACACTGAAGCTTTCTTT. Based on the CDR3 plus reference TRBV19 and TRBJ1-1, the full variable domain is DGGITQSPKYLFRKEGQNVTLSCEQNLNHDAMYWYRQDPGQGLRLIYYSQIVNDFQKGDIAEGYSVSREKKESFPLTVTSAQKNPTAFYLCASSPPGDTEAFFGQGTRLTVV.

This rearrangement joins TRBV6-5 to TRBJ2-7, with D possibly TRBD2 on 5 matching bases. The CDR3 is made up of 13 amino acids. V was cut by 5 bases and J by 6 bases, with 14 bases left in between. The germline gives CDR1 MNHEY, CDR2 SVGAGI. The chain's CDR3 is CASSEGLASEQYF. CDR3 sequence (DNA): TGTGCCAGCAGTGAGGGCCTAGCATCCGAGCAGTACTTC.

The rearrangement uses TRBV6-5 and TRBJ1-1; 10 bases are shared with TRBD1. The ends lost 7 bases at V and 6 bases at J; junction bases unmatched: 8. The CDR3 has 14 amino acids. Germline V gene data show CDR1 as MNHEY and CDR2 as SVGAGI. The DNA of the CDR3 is TGTGCCAGCACCGAAGACAGGGGGCTGGCTGAAGCTTTCTTT. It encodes CASTEDRGLAEAFF.

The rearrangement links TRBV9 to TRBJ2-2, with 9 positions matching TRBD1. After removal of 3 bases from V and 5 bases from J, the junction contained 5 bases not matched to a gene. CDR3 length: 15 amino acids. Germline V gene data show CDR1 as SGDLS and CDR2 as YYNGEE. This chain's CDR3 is CASSGPGQGTGELFF. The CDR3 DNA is TGTGCCAGCAGCGGTCCGGGACAGGGTACCGGGGAGCTGTTTTTT.

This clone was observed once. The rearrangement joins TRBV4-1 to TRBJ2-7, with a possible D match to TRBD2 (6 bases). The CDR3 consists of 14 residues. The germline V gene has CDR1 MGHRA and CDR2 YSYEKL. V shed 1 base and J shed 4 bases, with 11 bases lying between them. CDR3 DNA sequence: TGCGCCAGCAGCCAAGTCGGGGGTAAATACGAGCAGTACTTC. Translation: CASSQVGGKYEQYF.

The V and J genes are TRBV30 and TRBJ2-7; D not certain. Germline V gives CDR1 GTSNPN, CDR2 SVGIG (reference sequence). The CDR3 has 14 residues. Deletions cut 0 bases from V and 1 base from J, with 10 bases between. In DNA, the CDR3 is TGTGCCTGGAGTGTACCCCCGAATTCCTACGAGCAGTACTTC. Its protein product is CAWSVPPNSYEQYF.

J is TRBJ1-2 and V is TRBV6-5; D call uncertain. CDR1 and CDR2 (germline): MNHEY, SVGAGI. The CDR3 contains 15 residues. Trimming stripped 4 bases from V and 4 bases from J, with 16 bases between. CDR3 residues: CASSSIQKKGYGYTF. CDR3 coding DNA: TGTGCCAGCAGTTCCATTCAAAAAAAGGGCTATGGCTACACCTTC.

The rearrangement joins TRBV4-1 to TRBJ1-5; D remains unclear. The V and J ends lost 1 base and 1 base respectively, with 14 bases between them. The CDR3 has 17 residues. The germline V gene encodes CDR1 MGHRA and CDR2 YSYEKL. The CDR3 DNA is TGCGCCAGCAGCCAAGCCCGACCTAGTGGGAGCAATCAGCCCCAGCATTTT. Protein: CASSQARPSGSNQPQHF.